This TCR beta chain emerged from a study of cytomegalovirus exposure and HLA in healthy donors. With respect to this clone: Its antigen is still unknown.

The V gene's germline CDR1 is SGDLS and CDR2 YYNGEE. Trimming stripped 4 bases from V and 5 bases from J, with 17 bases between. This CDR3 contains 15 residues. Some clones are missing from TCRdb's copy, which holds only in-frame ones; the method was immunoSEQ multiplex PCR. The data show under 350,000 clones, 70% to 90% seen once. Study observations and caveats: A classifier reportedly called cytomegalovirus status with high sensitivity and specificity. Researchers counted some 150 TCR beta chains as cytomegalovirus-associated. Most TCR sequences showed up rarely, but some public TCRs showed up in many donors.

The genes are TRBV9 and TRBJ2-3; tentatively, D is TRBD2 (6 bases). Source material: PBMCs. This TCR came from a woman aged 18-30 years in good health and CMV-seronegative. DNA for the CDR3: TGTGCCAGCAGCCAGGGACTCCCGACGAAAGATACGCAGTATTTT. It is translated as CASSQGLPTKDTQYF. The full variable domain, with the rest looked up from reference TRBV9 and TRBJ2-3, is DSGVTQTPKHLITATGQRVTLRCSPRSGDLSVYWYQQSLDQGLQFLIQYYNGEERAKGNILERFSAQQFPDLHSELNLSSLELGDSALYFCASSQGLPTKDTQYFGPGTRLTVL.